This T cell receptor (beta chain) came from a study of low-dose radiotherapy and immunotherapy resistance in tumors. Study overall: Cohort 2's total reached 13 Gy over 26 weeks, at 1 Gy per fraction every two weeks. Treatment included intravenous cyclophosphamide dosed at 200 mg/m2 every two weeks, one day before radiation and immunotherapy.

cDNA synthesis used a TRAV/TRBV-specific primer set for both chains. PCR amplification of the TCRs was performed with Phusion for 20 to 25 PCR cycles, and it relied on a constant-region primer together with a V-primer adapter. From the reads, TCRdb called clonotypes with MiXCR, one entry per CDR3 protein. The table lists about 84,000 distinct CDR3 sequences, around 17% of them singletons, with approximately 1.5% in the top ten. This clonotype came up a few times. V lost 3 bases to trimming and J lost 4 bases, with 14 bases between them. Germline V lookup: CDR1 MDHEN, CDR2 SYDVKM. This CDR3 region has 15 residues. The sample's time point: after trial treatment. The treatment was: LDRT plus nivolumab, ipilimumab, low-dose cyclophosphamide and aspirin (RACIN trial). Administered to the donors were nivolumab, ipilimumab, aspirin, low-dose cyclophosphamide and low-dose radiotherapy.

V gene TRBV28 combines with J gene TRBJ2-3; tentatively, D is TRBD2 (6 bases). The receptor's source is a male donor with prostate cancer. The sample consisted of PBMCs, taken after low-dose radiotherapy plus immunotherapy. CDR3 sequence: CASSLGGIGADTQYF. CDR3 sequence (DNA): TGTGCCAGCAGTTTGGGGGGTATCGGGGCAGATACGCAGTATTTT.